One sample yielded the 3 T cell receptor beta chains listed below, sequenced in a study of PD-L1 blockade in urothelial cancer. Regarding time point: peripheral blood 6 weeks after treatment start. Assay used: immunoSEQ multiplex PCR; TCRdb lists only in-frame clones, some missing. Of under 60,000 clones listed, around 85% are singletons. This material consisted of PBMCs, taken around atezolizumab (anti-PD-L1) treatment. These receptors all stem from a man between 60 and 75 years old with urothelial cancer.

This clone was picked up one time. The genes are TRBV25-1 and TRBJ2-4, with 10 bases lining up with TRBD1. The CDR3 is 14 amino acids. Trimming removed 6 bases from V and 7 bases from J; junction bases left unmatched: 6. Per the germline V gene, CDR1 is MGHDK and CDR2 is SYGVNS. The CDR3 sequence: CASSDVDRGNIQYF. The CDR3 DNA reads TGTGCCAGCAGCGATGTGGACAGGGGGAACATTCAGTACTTC.

CDR3 coding DNA: TGTGCCAGCAGCCGACAGAGCAATCAGCCCCAGCATTTT. This sequence encodes CASSRQSNQPQHF. The chain is built from TRBV11-1 and TRBJ1-5, with D tentatively TRBD1 (5 bases). The CDR3 is 13 amino acids. With 5 bases removed from V and 1 base from J, the gap between germline ends came to 6 bases. CDR1 is SGHAT and CDR2 is FQDESV in the germline V gene (reference sequence).

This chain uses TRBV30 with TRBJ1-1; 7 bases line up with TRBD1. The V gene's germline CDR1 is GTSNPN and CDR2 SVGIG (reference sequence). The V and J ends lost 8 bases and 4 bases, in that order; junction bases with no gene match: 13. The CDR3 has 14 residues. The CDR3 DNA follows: TGTGCCGTAGACAGGGACTTGATGGGCACTGAAGCTTTCTTT. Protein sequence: CAVDRDLMGTEAFF.